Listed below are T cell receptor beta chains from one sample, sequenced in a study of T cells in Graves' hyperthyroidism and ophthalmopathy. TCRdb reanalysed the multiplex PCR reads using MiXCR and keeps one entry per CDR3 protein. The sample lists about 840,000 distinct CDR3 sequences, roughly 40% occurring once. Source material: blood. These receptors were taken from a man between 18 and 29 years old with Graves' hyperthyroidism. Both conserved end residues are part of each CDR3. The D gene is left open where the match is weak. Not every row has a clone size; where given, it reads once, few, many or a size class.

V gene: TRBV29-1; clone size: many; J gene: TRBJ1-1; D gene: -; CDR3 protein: CSMGDTEAFF; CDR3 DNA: TGCAGCATGGGGGACACTGAAGCTTTCTTT
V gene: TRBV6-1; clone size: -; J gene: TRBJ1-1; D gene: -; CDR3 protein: CASTRWGAGDEAFF; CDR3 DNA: TGTGCCAGCACCCGCTGGGGGGCGGGGGATGAAGCTTTCTTT
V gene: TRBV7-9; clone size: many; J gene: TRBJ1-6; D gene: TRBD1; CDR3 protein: CASSLRGQGDSPLHF; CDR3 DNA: TGTGCCAGCAGCTTGAGGGGACAGGGGGATTCACCCCTCCACTTT
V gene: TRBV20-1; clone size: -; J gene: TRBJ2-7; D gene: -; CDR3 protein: CSARDLNTSYEQYF; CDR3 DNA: TGCAGTGCTAGAGATCTGAACACATCCTACGAGCAGTACTTC
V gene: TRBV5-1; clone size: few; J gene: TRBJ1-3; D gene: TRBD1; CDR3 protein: CASSETGDVGNTIYF; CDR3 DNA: TGCGCCAGCAGTGAAACAGGGGACGTTGGAAACACCATATATTTT
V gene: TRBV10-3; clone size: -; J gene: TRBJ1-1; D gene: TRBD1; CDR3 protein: CATSGSDRARAFF; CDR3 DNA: TGTGCCACCAGTGGCTCCGACAGGGCTCGAGCTTTCTTT
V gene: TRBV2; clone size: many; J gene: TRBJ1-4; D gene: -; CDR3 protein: CASNRGSNEKLFF; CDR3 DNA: TGTGCCAGCAATCGGGGGAGCAATGAAAAACTGTTTTTT
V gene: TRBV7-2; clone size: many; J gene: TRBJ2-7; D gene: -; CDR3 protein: CASSISYEQYF; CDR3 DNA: TGTGCCAGCAGCATCTCCTACGAGCAGTACTTC
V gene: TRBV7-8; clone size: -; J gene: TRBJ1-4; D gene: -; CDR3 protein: CASSLARGYGEKLFF; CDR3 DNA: TGTGCCAGCAGCTTAGCGAGGGGTTACGGGGAAAAACTGTTTTTT
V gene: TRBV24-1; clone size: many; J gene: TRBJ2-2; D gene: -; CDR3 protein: CATSGRGTPNTGELFF; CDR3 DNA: TGTGCCACCAGTGGTAGGGGGACACCGAACACCGGGGAGCTGTTTTTT
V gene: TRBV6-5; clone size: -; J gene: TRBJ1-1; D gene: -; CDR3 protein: CASSYSIVYTEAFF; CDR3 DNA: TGTGCCAGCAGTTACTCGATTGTGTACACTGAAGCTTTCTTT
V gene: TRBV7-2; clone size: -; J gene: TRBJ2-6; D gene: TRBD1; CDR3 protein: CASSWTGGAPGANVLTF; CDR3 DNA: TGTGCCAGCAGTTGGACAGGGGGCGCCCCTGGGGCCAACGTCCTGACTTTC
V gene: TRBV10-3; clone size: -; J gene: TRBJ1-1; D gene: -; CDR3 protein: CASSSFPEQRNTEAFF; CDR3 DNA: TGTGCCAGCAGTTCCTTCCCCGAACAACGGAACACTGAAGCTTTCTTT
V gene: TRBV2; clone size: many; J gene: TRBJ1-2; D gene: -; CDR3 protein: CASIQLGYGYTF; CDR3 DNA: TGTGCCAGCATCCAACTGGGGTATGGCTACACCTTC
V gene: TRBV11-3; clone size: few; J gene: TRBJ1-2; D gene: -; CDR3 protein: CASSTRVGYGYTF; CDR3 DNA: TGTGCCAGCAGCACCCGAGTGGGCTATGGCTACACCTTC
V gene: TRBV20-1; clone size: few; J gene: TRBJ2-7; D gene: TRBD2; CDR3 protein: CSGASGLSYEQYF; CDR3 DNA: TGCAGCGGCGCTAGCGGGCTTTCCTACGAGCAGTACTTC
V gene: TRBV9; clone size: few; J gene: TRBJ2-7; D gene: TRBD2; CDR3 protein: CASSPSTSGRFYEQYF; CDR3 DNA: TGTGCCAGCAGCCCCTCAACTAGCGGGAGGTTCTACGAGCAGTACTTC
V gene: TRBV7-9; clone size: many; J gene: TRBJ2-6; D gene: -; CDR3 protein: CASSSTPSGANVLTF; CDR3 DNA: TGTGCCAGCAGCTCGACACCCTCTGGGGCCAACGTCCTGACTTTC
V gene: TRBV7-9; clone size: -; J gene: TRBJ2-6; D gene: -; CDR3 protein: CASSFLPSSGANVLTF; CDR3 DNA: TGTGCCAGCAGCTTCCTCCCCAGCTCTGGGGCCAACGTCCTGACTTTC
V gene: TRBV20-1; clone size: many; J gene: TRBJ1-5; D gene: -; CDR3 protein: CSASRDMTIQPQHF; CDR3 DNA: TGCAGTGCTAGTCGGGACATGACAATCCAGCCCCAGCATTTT
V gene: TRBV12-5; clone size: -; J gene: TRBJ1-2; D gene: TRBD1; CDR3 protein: CASGLGQGYGYTF; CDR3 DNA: TGTGCTAGTGGATTGGGACAGGGCTATGGCTACACCTTC
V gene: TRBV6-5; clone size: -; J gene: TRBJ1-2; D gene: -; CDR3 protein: CASSYGKGVYGYTF; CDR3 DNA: TGTGCCAGCAGTTATGGCAAGGGGGTCTATGGCTACACCTTC
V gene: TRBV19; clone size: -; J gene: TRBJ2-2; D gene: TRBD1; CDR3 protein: CASSRTGVSTGELFF; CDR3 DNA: TGTGCCAGTAGTAGGACAGGGGTTTCCACCGGGGAGCTGTTTTTT
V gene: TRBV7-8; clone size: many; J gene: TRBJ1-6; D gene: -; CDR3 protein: CASSSGTRVSPLHF; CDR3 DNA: TGTGCCAGCAGTTCCGGGACTAGGGTTTCACCCCTCCACTTT
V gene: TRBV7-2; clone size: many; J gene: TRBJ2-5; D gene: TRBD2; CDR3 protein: CASSLARLAGVRETQYF; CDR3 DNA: TGTGCCAGCAGCTTAGCTAGGCTAGCGGGGGTCCGGGAGACCCAGTACTTC
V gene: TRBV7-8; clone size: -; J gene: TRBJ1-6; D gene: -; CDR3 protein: CASSLAAGDNSPLHF; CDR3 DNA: TGTGCCAGCAGCTTAGCGGCAGGCGATAATTCACCCCTCCACTTT
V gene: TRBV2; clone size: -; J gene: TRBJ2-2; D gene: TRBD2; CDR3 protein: CASSLTGLAGELFF; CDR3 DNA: TGTGCCAGCAGTTTGACGGGACTAGCCGGGGAGCTGTTTTTT
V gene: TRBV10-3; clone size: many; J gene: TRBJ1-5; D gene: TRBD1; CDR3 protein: CAISRTGDQPQHF; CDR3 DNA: TGTGCCATCAGCAGGACAGGGGATCAGCCCCAGCATTTT
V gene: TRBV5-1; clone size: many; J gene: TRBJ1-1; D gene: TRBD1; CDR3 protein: CASRSDRVAEAFF; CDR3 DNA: TGCGCCAGCAGATCCGACAGGGTGGCTGAAGCTTTCTTT
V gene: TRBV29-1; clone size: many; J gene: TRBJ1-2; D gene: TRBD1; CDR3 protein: CSVGVAQGAGYGYTF; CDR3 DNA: TGCAGCGTTGGAGTGGCCCAGGGGGCCGGCTATGGCTACACCTTC
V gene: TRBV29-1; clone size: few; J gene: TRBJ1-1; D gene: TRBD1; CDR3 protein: CSVDGVVGQGMNTEAFF; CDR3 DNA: TGCAGCGTTGACGGCGTGGTCGGACAGGGGATGAACACTGAAGCTTTCTTT
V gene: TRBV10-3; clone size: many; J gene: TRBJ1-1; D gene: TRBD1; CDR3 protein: CAISDRGTEAFF; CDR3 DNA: TGTGCCATCAGTGACAGGGGGACTGAAGCTTTCTTT
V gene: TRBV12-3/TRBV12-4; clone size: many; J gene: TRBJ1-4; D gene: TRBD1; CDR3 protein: CASSPPTGEKLFF; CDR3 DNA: TGTGCCAGCAGTCCGCCGACAGGGGAAAAACTGTTTTTT
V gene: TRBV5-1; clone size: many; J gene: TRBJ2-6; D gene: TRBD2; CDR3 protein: CASRSSGSANVLTF; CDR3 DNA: TGCGCCAGCAGATCGAGCGGGAGTGCCAACGTCCTGACTTTC
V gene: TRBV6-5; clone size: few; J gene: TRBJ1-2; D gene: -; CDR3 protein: CASRPGTHYGYTF; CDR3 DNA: TGTGCCAGCAGGCCCGGGACTCACTATGGCTACACCTTC